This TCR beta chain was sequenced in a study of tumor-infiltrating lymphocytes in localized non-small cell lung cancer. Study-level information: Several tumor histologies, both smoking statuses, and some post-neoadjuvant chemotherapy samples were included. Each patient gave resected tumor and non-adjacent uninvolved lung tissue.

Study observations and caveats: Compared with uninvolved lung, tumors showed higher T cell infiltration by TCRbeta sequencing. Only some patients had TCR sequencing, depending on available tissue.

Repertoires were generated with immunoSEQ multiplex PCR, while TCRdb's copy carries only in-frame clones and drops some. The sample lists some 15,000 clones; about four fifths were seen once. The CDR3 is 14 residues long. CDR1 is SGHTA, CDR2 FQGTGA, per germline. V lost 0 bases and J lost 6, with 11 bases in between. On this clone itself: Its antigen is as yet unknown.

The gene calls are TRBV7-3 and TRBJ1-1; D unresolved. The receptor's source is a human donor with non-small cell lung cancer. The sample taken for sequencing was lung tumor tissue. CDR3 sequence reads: CASSLTSASPEAFF. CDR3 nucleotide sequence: TGTGCCAGCAGCTTAACGTCGGCATCCCCTGAAGCTTTCTTT.